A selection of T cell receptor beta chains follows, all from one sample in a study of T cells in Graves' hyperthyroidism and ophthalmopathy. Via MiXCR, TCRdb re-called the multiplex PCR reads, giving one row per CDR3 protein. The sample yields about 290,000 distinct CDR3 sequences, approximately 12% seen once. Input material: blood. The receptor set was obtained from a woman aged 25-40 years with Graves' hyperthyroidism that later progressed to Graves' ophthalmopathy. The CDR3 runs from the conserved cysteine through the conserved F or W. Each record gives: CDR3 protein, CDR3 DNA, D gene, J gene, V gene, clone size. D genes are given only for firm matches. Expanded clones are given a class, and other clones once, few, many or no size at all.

CDR3aa: CSAWATSGSSYEQYF
CDR3nt: TGCAGTGCTTGGGCGACTAGCGGGAGCTCCTACGAGCAGTACTTC
d_gene: TRBD2
j_gene: TRBJ2-7
v_gene: TRBV20-1
abundance: many

CDR3aa: CASSPRGPGREFYNEQFF
CDR3nt: TGTGCCAGCTCACCCAGGGGGCCCGGGAGGGAGTTTTACAATGAGCAGTTCTTC
d_gene: -
j_gene: TRBJ2-1
v_gene: TRBV18
abundance: few

CDR3aa: CATSNRRGSSYEQYF
CDR3nt: TGTGCCACCAGCAACCGACGGGGGAGCTCCTACGAGCAGTACTTC
d_gene: -
j_gene: TRBJ2-7
v_gene: TRBV15
abundance: many

CDR3aa: CASSLSVGEQYF
CDR3nt: TGTGCCAGCAGTTTATCGGTTGGCGAGCAGTACTTC
d_gene: -
j_gene: TRBJ2-7
v_gene: TRBV27
abundance: many

CDR3aa: CASSSQVLYGYTF
CDR3nt: TGTGCCAGCAGTTCGCAGGTTCTCTACGGCTACACCTTC
d_gene: -
j_gene: TRBJ1-2
v_gene: TRBV6-2/TRBV6-3
abundance: many

CDR3aa: CASSSGTARSYGYTF
CDR3nt: TGTGCCAGCAGCTCTGGGACGGCCAGATCCTATGGCTACACCTTC
d_gene: -
j_gene: TRBJ1-2
v_gene: TRBV7-2
abundance: many

CDR3aa: CASSYDRGMEQYF
CDR3nt: TGTGCCAGCAGTTACGACAGGGGAATGGAGCAGTACTTC
d_gene: TRBD1
j_gene: TRBJ2-7
v_gene: TRBV6-5
abundance: many

CDR3aa: CSAPGLGGETQYF
CDR3nt: TGCAGTGCCCCAGGTTTGGGCGGGGAGACCCAGTACTTC
d_gene: -
j_gene: TRBJ2-5
v_gene: TRBV20-1
abundance: many

CDR3aa: CASSFIAGTGSEAFF
CDR3nt: TGTGCCAGCAGTTTTATCGCGGGGACAGGGTCTGAAGCTTTCTTT
d_gene: TRBD1
j_gene: TRBJ1-1
v_gene: TRBV27
abundance: many

CDR3aa: CASSVAGGYNEQFF
CDR3nt: TGTGCCAGTAGTGTGGCGGGAGGGTACAATGAGCAGTTCTTC
d_gene: TRBD2
j_gene: TRBJ2-1
v_gene: TRBV19
abundance: few

CDR3aa: CASSHGRWGAYTDTQYF
CDR3nt: TGTGCCAGCAGCCACGGCAGGTGGGGGGCCTACACAGATACGCAGTATTTT
d_gene: -
j_gene: TRBJ2-3
v_gene: TRBV7-9
abundance: many

CDR3aa: CASSPRTGGKGEQFF
CDR3nt: TGTGCCAGCAGCCCGAGGACAGGGGGCAAGGGTGAGCAGTTCTTC
d_gene: TRBD1
j_gene: TRBJ2-1
v_gene: TRBV3-1
abundance: many

CDR3aa: CASSSPLAGYDIQYF
CDR3nt: TGTGCCAGCAGTTCCCCACTAGCGGGCTACGACATTCAGTACTTC
d_gene: TRBD2
j_gene: TRBJ2-4
v_gene: TRBV6-5
abundance: few

CDR3aa: CAWRDGNYGYTF
CDR3nt: TGTGCCTGGAGGGACGGTAACTATGGCTACACCTTC
d_gene: -
j_gene: TRBJ1-2
v_gene: TRBV30
abundance: many

CDR3aa: CASSVAVGGLETQYF
CDR3nt: TGTGCCAGCAGCGTAGCGGTAGGGGGCCTGGAGACCCAGTACTTC
d_gene: TRBD1
j_gene: TRBJ2-5
v_gene: TRBV9
abundance: few

CDR3aa: CASSPSVSTGELFF
CDR3nt: TGTGCCAGCAGTCCCTCCGTGAGCACCGGGGAGCTGTTTTTT
d_gene: -
j_gene: TRBJ2-2
v_gene: TRBV7-8
abundance: many

CDR3aa: CASSRGLAGVNEQFF
CDR3nt: TGTGCCAGCAGTCGCGGACTAGCGGGAGTAAATGAGCAGTTCTTC
d_gene: TRBD2
j_gene: TRBJ2-1
v_gene: TRBV6-2/TRBV6-3
abundance: many

CDR3aa: CASSLDSTSGNTIYF
CDR3nt: TGTGCCAGCAGCTTAGACAGTACCTCTGGAAACACCATATATTTT
d_gene: -
j_gene: TRBJ1-3
v_gene: TRBV7-9
abundance: -

CDR3aa: CASSLVNRGQYEQYF
CDR3nt: TGTGCCAGCAGCTTAGTCAACAGGGGGCAGTACGAGCAGTACTTC
d_gene: TRBD1
j_gene: TRBJ2-7
v_gene: TRBV7-2
abundance: many

CDR3aa: CASSLADGYNEQFF
CDR3nt: TGTGCCAGCAGTTTAGCGGACGGGTACAATGAGCAGTTCTTC
d_gene: -
j_gene: TRBJ2-1
v_gene: TRBV27
abundance: -

CDR3aa: CASSDSLGNQPQHF
CDR3nt: TGTGCCAGCAGCGACAGTCTCGGCAATCAGCCCCAGCATTTT
d_gene: -
j_gene: TRBJ1-5
v_gene: TRBV27
abundance: many

CDR3aa: CASSLRGGGTNTGELFF
CDR3nt: TGTGCCAGCAGTCTCCGGGGGGGCGGGACGAACACCGGGGAGCTGTTTTTT
d_gene: TRBD2
j_gene: TRBJ2-2
v_gene: TRBV6-2/TRBV6-3
abundance: few

CDR3aa: CASSSRTRAVFYTF
CDR3nt: TGTGCCAGCAGTTCACGGACAAGGGCCGTTTTTTACACCTTC
d_gene: -
j_gene: TRBJ1-2
v_gene: TRBV27
abundance: many

CDR3aa: CAWRGLEETQYF
CDR3nt: TGTGCCTGGAGGGGACTTGAAGAGACCCAGTACTTC
d_gene: -
j_gene: TRBJ2-5
v_gene: TRBV30
abundance: many

CDR3aa: CASSSIEVRNQINEQFF
CDR3nt: TGCGCCAGCAGCTCCATCGAGGTGAGGAACCAGATTAATGAGCAGTTCTTC
d_gene: -
j_gene: TRBJ2-1
v_gene: TRBV5-1
abundance: many

CDR3aa: CASSLQGVSYNSPLHF
CDR3nt: TGTGCCAGCAGTCTACAGGGAGTTTCCTATAATTCACCCCTCCACTTT
d_gene: -
j_gene: TRBJ1-6
v_gene: TRBV12-3/TRBV12-4
abundance: many

CDR3aa: CSVGGGRLGDTQYF
CDR3nt: TGCAGCGTTGGAGGCGGGAGGCTGGGAGATACGCAGTATTTT
d_gene: TRBD2
j_gene: TRBJ2-3
v_gene: TRBV29-1
abundance: many

CDR3aa: CASSLPAERWTSGRLMQFF
CDR3nt: TGTGCCAGCAGCTTGCCGGCGGAACGATGGACTAGCGGTCGTTTAATGCAGTTCTTC
d_gene: TRBD2
j_gene: TRBJ2-1
v_gene: TRBV5-6
abundance: few

CDR3aa: CSARPLGPYTDTQYF
CDR3nt: TGCAGTGCTAGGCCCCTGGGGCCTTACACAGATACGCAGTATTTT
d_gene: -
j_gene: TRBJ2-3
v_gene: TRBV20-1
abundance: many

CDR3aa: CASSHVILGRWDYGYTF
CDR3nt: TGTGCCAGCAGCCACGTTATACTGGGACGGTGGGACTATGGCTACACCTTC
d_gene: -
j_gene: TRBJ1-2
v_gene: TRBV3-1
abundance: many

CDR3aa: CAWGTGSYGYTF
CDR3nt: TGTGCCTGGGGGACAGGCAGCTATGGCTACACCTTC
d_gene: TRBD1
j_gene: TRBJ1-2
v_gene: TRBV30
abundance: many

CDR3aa: CASSSYKETGRENTIYF
CDR3nt: TGTGCCAGCAGCTCATATAAGGAAACAGGAAGGGAAAACACCATATATTTT
d_gene: -
j_gene: TRBJ1-3
v_gene: TRBV7-9
abundance: once

CDR3aa: CASSLSTGGYEQYF
CDR3nt: TGTGCCAGCAGTTTATCCACAGGGGGCTACGAGCAGTACTTC
d_gene: TRBD1
j_gene: TRBJ2-7
v_gene: TRBV27
abundance: many

CDR3aa: CASSQASAGELFF
CDR3nt: TGTGCCAGCAGCCAGGCTAGCGCCGGGGAGCTGTTTTTT
d_gene: -
j_gene: TRBJ2-2
v_gene: TRBV3-1
abundance: many

CDR3aa: CASSLGTGQGYEQYF
CDR3nt: TGTGCCAGCAGCTTAGGAACGGGACAGGGGTACGAGCAGTACTTC
d_gene: TRBD1
j_gene: TRBJ2-7
v_gene: TRBV13
abundance: many

CDR3aa: CASSAGLAVDTQYF
CDR3nt: TGTGCCAGCAGCGCGGGACTAGCGGTAGATACGCAGTATTTT
d_gene: TRBD2
j_gene: TRBJ2-3
v_gene: TRBV9
abundance: few

CDR3aa: CAWSTGAGNTIYF
CDR3nt: TGTGCCTGGAGCACAGGGGCTGGAAACACCATATATTTT
d_gene: TRBD1
j_gene: TRBJ1-3
v_gene: TRBV30
abundance: -

CDR3aa: CASSPAGGFYDNEQFF
CDR3nt: TGTGCCAGCAGCCCGGCGGGAGGGTTTTACGACAATGAGCAGTTCTTC
d_gene: TRBD2
j_gene: TRBJ2-1
v_gene: TRBV13
abundance: many

CDR3aa: CAWSSRVYGYTF
CDR3nt: TGTGCCTGGAGTTCCAGGGTTTATGGCTACACCTTC
d_gene: -
j_gene: TRBJ1-2
v_gene: TRBV30
abundance: many

CDR3aa: CAISPTPTNTGELFF
CDR3nt: TGTGCCATCAGCCCGACACCCACGAACACCGGGGAGCTGTTTTTT
d_gene: -
j_gene: TRBJ2-2
v_gene: TRBV10-3
abundance: few

CDR3aa: CATSSGAVGELFF
CDR3nt: TGTGCCACCAGTAGCGGCGCAGTCGGGGAGCTGTTTTTT
d_gene: -
j_gene: TRBJ2-2
v_gene: TRBV24-1
abundance: many

CDR3aa: CSAKSPNGYEQYF
CDR3nt: TGCAGTGCCAAGAGCCCGAACGGATACGAGCAGTACTTC
d_gene: -
j_gene: TRBJ2-7
v_gene: TRBV20-1
abundance: few

CDR3aa: CASSLSSGGKPYEQYF
CDR3nt: TGTGCCAGCAGTTTATCTAGCGGGGGAAAACCCTACGAGCAGTACTTC
d_gene: TRBD2
j_gene: TRBJ2-7
v_gene: TRBV28
abundance: many

CDR3aa: CASSSSGRDEQYF
CDR3nt: TGTGCCAGCAGCTCTAGCGGGAGGGACGAGCAGTACTTC
d_gene: TRBD2
j_gene: TRBJ2-7
v_gene: TRBV28
abundance: many

CDR3aa: CSARSGRGTDTQYF
CDR3nt: TGCAGTGCTAGGAGCGGGAGGGGCACAGATACGCAGTATTTT
d_gene: TRBD2
j_gene: TRBJ2-3
v_gene: TRBV20-1
abundance: -

CDR3aa: CASIPLVGTETQYF
CDR3nt: TGTGCCAGCATCCCACTTGTCGGGACAGAGACCCAGTACTTC
d_gene: -
j_gene: TRBJ2-5
v_gene: TRBV2
abundance: many

CDR3aa: CATSDAGTGPYEQYF
CDR3nt: TGTGCCACCAGTGATGCCGGGACAGGACCCTACGAGCAGTACTTC
d_gene: TRBD1
j_gene: TRBJ2-7
v_gene: TRBV24-1
abundance: -

CDR3aa: CASSFSGLHTDTQYF
CDR3nt: TGTGCCAGCAGTTTCTCTGGACTTCACACAGATACGCAGTATTTT
d_gene: -
j_gene: TRBJ2-3
v_gene: TRBV12-3/TRBV12-4
abundance: few

CDR3aa: CASTAGGLSDTQYF
CDR3nt: TGTGCCAGCACGGCGGGAGGGCTGTCAGATACGCAGTATTTT
d_gene: TRBD2
j_gene: TRBJ2-3
v_gene: TRBV27
abundance: many

CDR3aa: CASSLRDGSSYEQYF
CDR3nt: TGTGCCAGCAGCCTCCGGGACGGGAGCTCCTACGAGCAGTACTTC
d_gene: -
j_gene: TRBJ2-7
v_gene: TRBV7-2
abundance: many

CDR3aa: CASSFRAGVESDEQYF
CDR3nt: TGTGCCAGCAGTTTTCGCGCAGGGGTCGAGAGTGACGAGCAGTACTTC
d_gene: -
j_gene: TRBJ2-7
v_gene: TRBV2
abundance: many

CDR3aa: CASSARPVADTQYF
CDR3nt: TGTGCCAGCAGCGCCAGACCCGTCGCAGATACGCAGTATTTT
d_gene: -
j_gene: TRBJ2-3
v_gene: TRBV9
abundance: many

CDR3aa: CASSLGLAYEQYF
CDR3nt: TGTGCCAGCAGTTTAGGACTAGCATACGAGCAGTACTTC
d_gene: TRBD2
j_gene: TRBJ2-7
v_gene: TRBV12-3/TRBV12-4
abundance: many

CDR3aa: CSASFTGPGGERPQHF
CDR3nt: TGCAGTGCTAGTTTTACGGGTCCAGGGGGCGAGCGGCCCCAGCATTTT
d_gene: TRBD1
j_gene: TRBJ1-5
v_gene: TRBV20-1
abundance: few

CDR3aa: CSASSPRVEYEQYF
CDR3nt: TGCAGTGCTAGTTCCCCTAGAGTCGAATACGAGCAGTACTTC
d_gene: -
j_gene: TRBJ2-7
v_gene: TRBV20-1
abundance: many

CDR3aa: CASSPRSGTTDTQYF
CDR3nt: TGTGCCAGCTCACCTCGATCAGGGACCACAGATACGCAGTATTTT
d_gene: -
j_gene: TRBJ2-3
v_gene: TRBV18
abundance: many